This entry concerns a single TCR beta chain. Generated by immunoSEQ multiplex PCR, the TCRdb table keeps only in-frame clones and is missing some. There are 150,000 or so clones in the sample; 82% occur only once, and around 15% lies in the top ten. This record belongs to a study of blood T cell repertoires in COVID-19. The J segment lost 1 base and the V segment lost 5 bases, leaving 4 bases of the junction unmatched. Germline CDR1 is SQVTM and CDR2 is ANQGSEA. This CDR3 spans 13 amino acids. The specimen was peripheral blood. The sequence derives from a human donor with acute or convalescent COVID-19. The donor label of this sample is uncertain. The chain joins TRBV29-1 to TRBJ1-1, with 7 bases matching TRBD1. Here the CDR3 reads CSVYRQGNTEAFF. The CDR3, as DNA: TGCAGCGTTTACAGACAGGGGAACACTGAAGCTTTCTTT.